The T cell receptor (beta chain) described here comes from a study of monozygotic twins with inflammatory bowel disease. This CDR3 has 15 residues. Germline V gene sequence: CDR1 MNHEY, CDR2 SMNVEV (reference sequence). Used for each TCR library was 3500 ng of total RNA. From the 5' RACE reads, TCRdb lists one entry per CDR3 protein and no DNA. The sample includes a few hundred thousand distinct CDR3 sequences. In regard to this clonotype: The antigen remains unidentified.

No sorting of T cells preceded isolation of total RNA from whole blood. Study outcomes and limitations: No distinction between different T cell subtypes was possible.

The sample comprised blood. This TCR was recovered from a human donor with ulcerative colitis or Crohn's disease, or a healthy co-twin of an affected twin (not recorded which). This chain joins TRBV27 and TRBJ1-5; TCRdb proposes TRBD1, but this gene call is untestable without DNA. CDR3 residues: CASTPIGQGDQPQHF.